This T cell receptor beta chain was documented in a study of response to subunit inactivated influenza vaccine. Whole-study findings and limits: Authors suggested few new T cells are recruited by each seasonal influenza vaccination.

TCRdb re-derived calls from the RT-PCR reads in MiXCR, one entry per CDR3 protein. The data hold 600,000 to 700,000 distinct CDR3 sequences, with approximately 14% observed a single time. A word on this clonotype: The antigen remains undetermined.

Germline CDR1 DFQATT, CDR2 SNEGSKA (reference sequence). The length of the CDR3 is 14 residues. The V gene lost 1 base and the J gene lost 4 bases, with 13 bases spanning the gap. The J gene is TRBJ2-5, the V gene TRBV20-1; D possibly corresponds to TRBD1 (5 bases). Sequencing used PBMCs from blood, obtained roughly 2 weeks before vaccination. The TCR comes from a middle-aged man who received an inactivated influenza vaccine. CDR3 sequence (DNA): TGCAGTGCTAGAGGAGGCGCAACAGGAGAGACCCAGTACTTC. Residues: CSARGGATGETQYF.